The clone carrying this TCR beta chain was counted between two and nine times. The antigen is unknown. This entry comes from a study of blood T cells in healthy people across ages. This CDR3 has 14 amino acids. Trimming cost V 5 bases and J 2 bases, with 12 bases left between them. Germline values: CDR1 SGHTA, CDR2 FQGNSA. Study-wide results and caveats: Fewer expanded clones and more diversity marked long-lived versus aged donors.

The second PCR ran roughly 6 to 11 cycles with a sample-barcoded 5' primer and J-beta primers. TCRdb re-called the 5' RACE reads through MiXCR, storing one row per CDR3 protein. Seen here are 750,000 or so distinct CDR3 sequences, roughly 25% observed once, and the top ten hold roughly 9%. These same data were also listed under a study on T cells of mothers and their children. That investigation notes: All extracted RNA went into cDNA synthesis, about 1.4 ug per 15 ul. For each mother, over 8 million TCR beta CDR3 reads were obtained, and for each child, around 3 million.

The genes are TRBV7-2 and TRBJ2-5; either TRBD1 or TRBD2 may supply D (5 bases each). The sequence was obtained from a boy aged 5-17 years in good health. Sequenced: blood. CDR3 sequence: CASSTRDHQETQYF. In DNA, the CDR3 is TGTGCCAGCAGCACCCGGGACCATCAAGAGACCCAGTACTTC.